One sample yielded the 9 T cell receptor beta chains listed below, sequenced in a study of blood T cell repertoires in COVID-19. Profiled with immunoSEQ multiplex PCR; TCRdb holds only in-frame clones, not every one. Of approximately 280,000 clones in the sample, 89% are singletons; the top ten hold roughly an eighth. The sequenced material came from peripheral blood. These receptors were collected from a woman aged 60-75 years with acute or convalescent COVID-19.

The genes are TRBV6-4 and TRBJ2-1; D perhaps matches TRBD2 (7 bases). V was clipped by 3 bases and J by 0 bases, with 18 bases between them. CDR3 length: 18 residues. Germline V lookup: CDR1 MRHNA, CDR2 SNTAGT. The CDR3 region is CASSDKVGGASSYNEQFF. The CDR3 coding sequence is TGTGCCAGCAGTGATAAGGTGGGGGGGGCGAGCTCCTACAATGAGCAGTTCTTC.

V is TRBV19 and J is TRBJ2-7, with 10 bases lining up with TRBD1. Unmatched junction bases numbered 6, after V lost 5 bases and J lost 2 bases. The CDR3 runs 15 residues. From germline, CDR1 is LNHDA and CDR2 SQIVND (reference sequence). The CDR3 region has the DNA TGTGCCAGTAGTCCTCGACAGGGGGCCCCCTACGAGCAGTACTTC. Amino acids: CASSPRQGAPYEQYF.

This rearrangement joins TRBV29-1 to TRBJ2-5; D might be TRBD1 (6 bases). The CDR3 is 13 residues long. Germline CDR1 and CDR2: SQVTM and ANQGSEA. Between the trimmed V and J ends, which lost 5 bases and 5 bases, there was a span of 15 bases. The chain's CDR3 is CSVQGTSRETQYF. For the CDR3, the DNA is TGCAGCGTTCAAGGGACATCGAGGGAGACCCAGTACTTC.

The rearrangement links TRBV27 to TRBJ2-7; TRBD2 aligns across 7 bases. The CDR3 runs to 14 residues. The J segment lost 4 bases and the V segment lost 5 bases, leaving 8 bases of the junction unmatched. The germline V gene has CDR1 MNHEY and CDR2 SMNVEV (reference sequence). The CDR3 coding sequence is TGTGCCAGCAGTACGGGCGGGGGAGTGTACGAGCAGTACTTC. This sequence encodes CASSTGGGVYEQYF.

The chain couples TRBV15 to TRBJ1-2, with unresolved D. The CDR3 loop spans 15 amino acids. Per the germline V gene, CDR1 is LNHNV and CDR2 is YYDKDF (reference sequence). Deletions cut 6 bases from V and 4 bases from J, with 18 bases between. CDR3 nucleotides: TGTGCCACCAGAGCCCAACTGAGGGATCTCTATGGCTACACCTTC. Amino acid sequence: CATRAQLRDLYGYTF.

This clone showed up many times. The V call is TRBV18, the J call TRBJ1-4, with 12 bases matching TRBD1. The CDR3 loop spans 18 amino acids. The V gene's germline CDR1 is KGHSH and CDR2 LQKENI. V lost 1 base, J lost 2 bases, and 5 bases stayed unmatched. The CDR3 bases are TGTGCCAGCTCACCACTCGGGACAGGGGGCGACACTAATGAAAAACTGTTTTTT. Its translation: CASSPLGTGGDTNEKLFF.

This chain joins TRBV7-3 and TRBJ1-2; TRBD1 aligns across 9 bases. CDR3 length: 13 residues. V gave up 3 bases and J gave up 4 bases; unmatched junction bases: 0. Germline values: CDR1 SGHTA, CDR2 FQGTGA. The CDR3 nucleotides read TGTGCCAGCAGCTTGGGACAGGGCTATGGCTACACCTTC. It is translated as CASSLGQGYGYTF. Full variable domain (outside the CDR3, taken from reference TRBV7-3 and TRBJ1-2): GAGVSQTPSNKVTEKGKYVELRCDPISGHTALYWYRQSLGQGPEFLIYFQGTGAADDSGLPNDRFFAVRPEGSVSTLKIQRTERGDSAVYLCASSLGQGYGYTFGSGTRLTVV.

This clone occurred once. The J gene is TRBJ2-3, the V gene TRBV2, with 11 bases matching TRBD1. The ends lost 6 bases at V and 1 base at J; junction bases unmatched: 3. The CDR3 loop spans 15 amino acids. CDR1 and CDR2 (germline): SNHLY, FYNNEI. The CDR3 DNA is TGTGCCAGCAGGACGGACAGGGGGCGCACAGATACGCAGTATTTT. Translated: CASRTDRGRTDTQYF.

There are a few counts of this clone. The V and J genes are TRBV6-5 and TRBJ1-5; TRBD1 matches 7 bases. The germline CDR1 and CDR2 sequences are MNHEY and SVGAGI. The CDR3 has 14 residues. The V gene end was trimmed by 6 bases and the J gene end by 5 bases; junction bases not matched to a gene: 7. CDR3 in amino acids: CASSKFTGDQPQHF. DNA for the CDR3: TGTGCCAGCAGCAAGTTCACAGGGGATCAGCCCCAGCATTTT.